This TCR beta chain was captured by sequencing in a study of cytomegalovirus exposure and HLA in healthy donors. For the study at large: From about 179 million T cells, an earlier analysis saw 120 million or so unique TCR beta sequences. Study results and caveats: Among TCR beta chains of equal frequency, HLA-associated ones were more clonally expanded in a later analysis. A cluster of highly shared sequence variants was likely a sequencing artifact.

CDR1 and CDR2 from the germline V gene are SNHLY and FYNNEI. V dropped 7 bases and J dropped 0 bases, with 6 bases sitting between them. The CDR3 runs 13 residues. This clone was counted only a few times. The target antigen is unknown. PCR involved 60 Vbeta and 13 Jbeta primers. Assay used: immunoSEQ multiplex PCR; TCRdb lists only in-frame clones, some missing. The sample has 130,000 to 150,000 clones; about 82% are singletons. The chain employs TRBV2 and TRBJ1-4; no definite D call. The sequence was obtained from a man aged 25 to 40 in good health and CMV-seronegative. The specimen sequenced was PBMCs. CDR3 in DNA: TGTGCCAGCAATCGGGCAACTAATGAAAAACTGTTTTTT. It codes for CASNRATNEKLFF. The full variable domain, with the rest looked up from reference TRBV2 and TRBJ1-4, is EPEVTQTPSHQVTQMGQEVILRCVPISNHLYFYWYRQILGQKVEFLVSFYNNEISEKSEIFDDQFSVERPDGSNFTLKIRSTKLEDSAMYFCASNRATNEKLFFGSGTQLSVL.